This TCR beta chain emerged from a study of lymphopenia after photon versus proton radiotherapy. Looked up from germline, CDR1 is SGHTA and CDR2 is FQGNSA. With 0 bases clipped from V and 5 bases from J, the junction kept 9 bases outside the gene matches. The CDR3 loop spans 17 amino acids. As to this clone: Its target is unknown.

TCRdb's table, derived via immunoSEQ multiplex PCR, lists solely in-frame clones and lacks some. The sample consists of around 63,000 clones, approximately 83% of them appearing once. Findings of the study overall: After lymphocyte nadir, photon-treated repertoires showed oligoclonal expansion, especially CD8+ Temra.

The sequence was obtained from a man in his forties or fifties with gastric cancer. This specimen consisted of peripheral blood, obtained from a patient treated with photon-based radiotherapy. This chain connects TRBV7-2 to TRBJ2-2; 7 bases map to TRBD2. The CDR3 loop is CASSLAGLFPKTGELFF. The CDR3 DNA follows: TGTGCCAGCAGCTTAGCGGGACTATTTCCCAAAACCGGGGAGCTGTTTTTT. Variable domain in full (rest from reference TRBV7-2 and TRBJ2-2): GAGVSQSPSNKVTEKGKDVELRCDPISGHTALYWYRQSLGQGLEFLIYFQGNSAPDKSGLPSDRFSAERTGGSVSTLTIQRTQQEDSAVYLCASSLAGLFPKTGELFFGEGSRLTVL.